This TCR beta chain came from a study of blood T cell repertoires in COVID-19. On the study more broadly: The origin of the acute and convalescent COVID-19 samples was the United States, Italy and Spain. In each case, the material was cDNA or gDNA derived from T cells, B-cell-depleted T cells, or PBMCs.

In the original processing: Estimated nucleated cell counts came from reference gene primer amplification. Clones were sequenced by immunoSEQ multiplex PCR, and TCRdb holds only the in-frame ones, with some missing. V and J calls plus clone size are reproduced from that table; the DNA served to infer D and trimming. The sample consists of over 75,000 clones, about 82% of them appearing once. This clone was seen a handful of times. Trimming shortened V by 4 bases and J by 5 bases, and 8 bases separated the two germline ends. This CDR3 is 12 amino acids long. Germline assignment: CDR1 LGHDT and CDR2 YNNKEL (reference sequence).

The chain combines TRBV3-1 (or the pseudogene TRBV3-2) with TRBJ1-1; D gene ambiguous. Sequencing input: peripheral blood. The source of this sequence is a human donor in a cohort sampled during active COVID-19. Here the CDR3 DNA reads TGTGCCAGCAGCCTGGGAGTGACTGAAGCTTTCTTT. It encodes CASSLGVTEAFF.